This T cell receptor (beta chain) appears in the sequencing data of a study of blood T cell repertoires in COVID-19. Across the study: The samples span acute and convalescent COVID-19 from the United States, Italy and Spain.

The CDR3 consists of 13 residues. Germline CDR1 is GTSNPN and CDR2 is SVGIG (reference sequence). The V and J ends lost 0 bases and 5 bases respectively, with 8 bases between them. The authors' processing: Researchers report that nucleated cell counts were estimated from reference gene primer amplification. The repertoire was sequenced with immunoSEQ multiplex PCR; TCRdb's copy has only in-frame clones and lacks some. Clone size and V and J calls were adopted from that table, with D and trimming inferred from the DNA. The sample carries 40,000 or so clones, 70% to 90% recorded once. The Seattle site enrolled patients during active infection and followed them longitudinally.

The genes are TRBV30 and TRBJ1-5; D not certain. This sequence originates from a man in his sixties with COVID-19, enrolled during active disease. Sequenced sample: peripheral blood. CDR3 nucleotide sequence: TGTGCCTGGAGTGTAACGGTAGATCAGCCCCAGCATTTT. This translates into CAWSVTVDQPQHF. Drawing the rest from reference TRBV30 and TRBJ1-5, the complete variable domain is SQTIHQWPATLVQPVGSPLSLECTVEGTSNPNLYWYRQAAGRGLQLLFYSVGIGQISSEVPQNLSASRPQDRQFILSSKKLLLSDSGFYLCAWSVTVDQPQHFGDGTRLSIL.